This TCR beta chain was sequenced for a study of identical twins. The CDR3 extends over 16 amino acids. Trimming took 0 bases from V and 5 from J; bases not matched to a gene: 5. Germline values: CDR1 ENHRY, CDR2 SYGVKD. Many counts were recorded for this clonotype. One entry per CDR3 protein results from TCRdb running MiXCR on the 5' RACE reads. The sample has about 890,000 distinct CDR3 sequences; 9% to 15% are singletons. These data also formed part of another study, on yellow fever vaccine responses in identical twins.

The clonotype was recovered from a woman between 18 and 30 years old in good health. The chain combines TRBV10-3 with TRBJ2-5; 11 positions agree with TRBD2. The sequencing input was PBMCs. The CDR3, as DNA: TGTGCCATCAGTGAGTCACGACTAGCGGGAAGGGAGACCCAGTACTTC. As protein: CAISESRLAGRETQYF.